This T cell receptor (beta chain) was sequenced for a study of T-cell memory formation after mild COVID-19. TCRdb itself ran the 5' RACE reads through MiXCR, one entry per CDR3 protein. This sample has a few hundred thousand distinct CDR3 sequences; around 27% occur once, and the top ten carry 13%. V lost 6 bases and J lost 1; bases outside the gene matches: 4. The length of the CDR3 is 14 residues. The sequenced sample consisted of PBMCs or a T cell subset sorted from them (not recorded which). The receptor comes from an adult woman who had mild COVID-19 (a few samples of this study predate the infection). Cell type and time point are not known. The chain is built from TRBV12-3 or TRBV12-4 and TRBJ2-7; 9 nucleotides line up with TRBD2. The CDR3 nucleotides read TGTGCCAGCAGGACGACTAGCGGATCCTACGAGCAGTACTTC. This encodes CASRTTSGSYEQYF.